Below are 6 T cell receptor beta chains sequenced from a single sample in a study of blood T cell repertoires in COVID-19. Using immunoSEQ multiplex PCR, the repertoire was profiled, and TCRdb retains in-frame clones only, with some absent. The repertoire has roughly 220,000 clones, 86% of them found once; the top ten carry 3% to 4.5%. What was sequenced was PBMCs or T cells enriched from blood (not recorded which). The source of these receptors is a middle-aged woman with acute COVID-19.

The chain carries TRBV5-6 and TRBJ2-5; 11 bases fit TRBD1. Germline V gives CDR1 SGHDT, CDR2 YYEEEE. The CDR3 has 15 residues. Trimming removed 1 base from V and 4 bases from J; junction bases left unmatched: 3. CDR3 loop: CASSLRTGGRETQYF. CDR3 DNA sequence: TGTGCCAGCAGCTTGAGGACAGGGGGCCGAGAGACCCAGTACTTC.

The V call is TRBV7-8, the J call TRBJ1-2, with D hard to call. The CDR3 consists of 16 residues. Germline V gives CDR1 SGHVS, CDR2 FQNEAQ. Trimming removed 2 bases from V and 4 bases from J, with 17 bases in between. The CDR3 nucleotides are TGTGCCAGCAGCTTATTGGCCCCACCTGTTATCTATGGCTACACCTTC. Translation: CASSLLAPPVIYGYTF.

The rearrangement joins TRBV9 to TRBJ2-1; 7 positions agree with TRBD1. Germline CDR1 reads SGDLS; CDR2 reads YYNGEE. J gave up 0 bases and V 3 bases, and 6 bases lay outside the gene matches. This CDR3 has 16 residues. Here the CDR3 DNA reads TGTGCCAGCAGCGCGACGACAGGGAGCTCCTACAATGAGCAGTTCTTC. Encoded protein: CASSATTGSSYNEQFF.

The rearrangement links TRBV14 to TRBJ1-1, with D hard to call. The CDR3 sequence is 15 residues long. CDR1 SGHDN and CDR2 FVKESK come from the germline V gene. With 0 bases removed from V and 0 bases from J, the gap between germline ends came to 8 bases. The CDR3 sequence: CASSQDSGLNTEAFF. The CDR3, as DNA: TGTGCCAGCAGCCAAGATTCAGGCTTGAACACTGAAGCTTTCTTT.

This clone came up once. The J gene is TRBJ2-7, the V gene TRBV2; TRBD1 is a possible D gene (6 bases). Germline loops: CDR1 SNHLY, CDR2 FYNNEI. V dropped 5 bases and J dropped 3 bases, with 17 bases sitting between them. CDR3 length: 15 residues. CDR3 DNA sequence: TGTGCCAGCAGTCCCTCAGGGGTTTTCGGCTACGAGCAGTACTTC. Protein: CASSPSGVFGYEQYF.

This sequence joins TRBV2 and TRBJ2-1; D perhaps matches TRBD1 (6 bases). Looked up from germline, CDR1 is SNHLY and CDR2 is FYNNEI. Trimming cost V 2 bases and J 9 bases, with 14 bases left between them. CDR3 length: 14 residues. For the CDR3, the DNA is TGTGCCAGCAGTGAACTACAGGGTATTAGTGAGCAGTTCTTC. Translating it yields CASSELQGISEQFF.